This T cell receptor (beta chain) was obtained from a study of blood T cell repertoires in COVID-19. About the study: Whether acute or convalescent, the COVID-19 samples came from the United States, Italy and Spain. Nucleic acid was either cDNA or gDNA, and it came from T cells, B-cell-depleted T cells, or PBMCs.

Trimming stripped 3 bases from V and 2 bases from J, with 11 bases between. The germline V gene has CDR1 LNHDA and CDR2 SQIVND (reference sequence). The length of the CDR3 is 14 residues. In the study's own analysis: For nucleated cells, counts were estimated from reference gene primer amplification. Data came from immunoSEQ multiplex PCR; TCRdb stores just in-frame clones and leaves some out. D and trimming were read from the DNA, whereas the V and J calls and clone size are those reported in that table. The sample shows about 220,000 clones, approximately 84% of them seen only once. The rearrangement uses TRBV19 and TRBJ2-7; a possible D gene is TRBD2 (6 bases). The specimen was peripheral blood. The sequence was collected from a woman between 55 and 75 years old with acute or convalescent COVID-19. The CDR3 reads CASSIGRQAYEQYF. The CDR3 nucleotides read TGTGCCAGTAGTATTGGGAGGCAGGCCTACGAGCAGTACTTC.